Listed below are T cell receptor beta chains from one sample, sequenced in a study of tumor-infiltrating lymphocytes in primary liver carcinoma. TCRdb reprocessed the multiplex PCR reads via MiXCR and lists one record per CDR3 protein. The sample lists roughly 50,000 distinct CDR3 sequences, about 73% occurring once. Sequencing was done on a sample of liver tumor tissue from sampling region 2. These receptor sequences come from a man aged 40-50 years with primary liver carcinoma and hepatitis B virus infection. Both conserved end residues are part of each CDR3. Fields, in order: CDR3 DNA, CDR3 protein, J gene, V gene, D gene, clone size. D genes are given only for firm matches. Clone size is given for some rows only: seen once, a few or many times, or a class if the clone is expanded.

CDR3 DNA: TGTGCCAGAAGTCCCCGACAGATAGAGACGCAGTACTTC; CDR3 protein: CARSPRQIETQYF; J gene: TRBJ2-5; V gene: TRBV12-3/TRBV12-4; D gene: .; clone size: .
CDR3 DNA: TGCGCCAGCAGTTGGTCCCGGACAGGGGATGGGACCCAGTACTTC; CDR3 protein: CASSWSRTGDGTQYF; J gene: TRBJ2-5; V gene: TRBV5-1; D gene: TRBD1; clone size: .
CDR3 DNA: TGTGTCAGCAGTGAATGGCGTGGGGGCTACAATGAGCAGTTCTTC; CDR3 protein: CVSSEWRGGYNEQFF; J gene: TRBJ2-1; V gene: TRBV25-1; D gene: .; clone size: .
CDR3 DNA: TGCGCCAGCAGCCAAGATTTAGGAGTTCAATACGAGCAGTACTTC; CDR3 protein: CASSQDLGVQYEQYF; J gene: TRBJ2-7; V gene: TRBV4-1; D gene: .; clone size: many
CDR3 DNA: TGTGCCAACAATCCGTCGGGACAGATACAGCCCCAGCACTTT; CDR3 protein: CANNPSGQIQPQHF; J gene: TRBJ1-5; V gene: TRBV28; D gene: TRBD1; clone size: .
CDR3 DNA: TGTGCCAGCAACTTTAGTTCCCAGACAGGGAACACTGAAGCTTTCTTT; CDR3 protein: CASNFSSQTGNTEAFF; J gene: TRBJ1-1; V gene: TRBV5-4; D gene: .; clone size: .
CDR3 DNA: TGCGCCAGCAGCTTTTTGGTCGACGGGAACACCGGGGAGCCGTTTTTC; CDR3 protein: CASSFLVDGNTGEPFF; J gene: TRBJ2-2; V gene: TRBV5-1; D gene: .; clone size: .
CDR3 DNA: TGTGCCTGGGGGGTTTACAGCACAGATACGCAGTATTTT; CDR3 protein: CAWGVYSTDTQYF; J gene: TRBJ2-3; V gene: TRBV30; D gene: .; clone size: many
CDR3 DNA: TGTGCCAGCAGCTTAGCCGGGACAGGGGGCACAGATACGCAGTATTTT; CDR3 protein: CASSLAGTGGTDTQYF; J gene: TRBJ2-3; V gene: TRBV7-2; D gene: TRBD1; clone size: .
CDR3 DNA: TGTGCCAGCAGTTACAGGGCAGGGCCAGATGAAAAGCTGTTTTTT; CDR3 protein: CASSYRAGPDEKLFF; J gene: TRBJ1-4; V gene: TRBV6-5; D gene: .; clone size: .
CDR3 DNA: TGTGCCAACAGCACCGCTAGCGTCGATGTGCAGTTCTTC; CDR3 protein: CANSTASVDVQFF; J gene: TRBJ2-1; V gene: TRBV7-8; D gene: .; clone size: .
CDR3 DNA: TGTGCCAGCAGCCAGGGCGGGCTAGCGGGAGGGGCCGAGGGGACAGATACGCAGTATTTT; CDR3 protein: CASSQGGLAGGAEGTDTQYF; J gene: TRBJ2-3; V gene: TRBV4-2; D gene: TRBD2; clone size: many
CDR3 DNA: TGTGCCAACAGCTTAGGGGCCGGAGTCTTCTTT; CDR3 protein: CANSLGAGVFF; J gene: TRBJ1-1; V gene: TRBV7-9; D gene: .; clone size: .
CDR3 DNA: TGCGCCAGCAGCCAAGATTCGGGGGGGAGTAGCCCTGCCAAAAACATTCAGTACTTC; CDR3 protein: CASSQDSGGSSPAKNIQYF; J gene: TRBJ2-4; V gene: TRBV4-1; D gene: TRBD2; clone size: many
CDR3 DNA: TGTGCCAGCAGTGGGAGGGGGGGTTCCTACGAGCAGTACTTC; CDR3 protein: CASSGRGGSYEQYF; J gene: TRBJ2-7; V gene: TRBV6-1; D gene: .; clone size: many
CDR3 DNA: TGTGCCAGCAGCTACTCTAGCGTCGGTGAGCAGTTCTTC; CDR3 protein: CASSYSSVGEQFF; J gene: TRBJ2-1; V gene: TRBV7-3; D gene: .; clone size: few